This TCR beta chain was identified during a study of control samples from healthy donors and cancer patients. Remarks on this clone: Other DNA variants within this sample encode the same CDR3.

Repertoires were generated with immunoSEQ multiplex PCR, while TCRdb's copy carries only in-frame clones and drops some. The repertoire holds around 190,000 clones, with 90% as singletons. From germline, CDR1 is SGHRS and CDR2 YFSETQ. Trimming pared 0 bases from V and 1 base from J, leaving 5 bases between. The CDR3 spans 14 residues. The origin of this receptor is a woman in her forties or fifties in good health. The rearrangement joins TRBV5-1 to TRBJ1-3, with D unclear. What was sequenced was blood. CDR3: CASSLEGSGNTIYF. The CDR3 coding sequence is TGCGCCAGCAGCTTGGAAGGGTCTGGAAACACCATATATTTT.